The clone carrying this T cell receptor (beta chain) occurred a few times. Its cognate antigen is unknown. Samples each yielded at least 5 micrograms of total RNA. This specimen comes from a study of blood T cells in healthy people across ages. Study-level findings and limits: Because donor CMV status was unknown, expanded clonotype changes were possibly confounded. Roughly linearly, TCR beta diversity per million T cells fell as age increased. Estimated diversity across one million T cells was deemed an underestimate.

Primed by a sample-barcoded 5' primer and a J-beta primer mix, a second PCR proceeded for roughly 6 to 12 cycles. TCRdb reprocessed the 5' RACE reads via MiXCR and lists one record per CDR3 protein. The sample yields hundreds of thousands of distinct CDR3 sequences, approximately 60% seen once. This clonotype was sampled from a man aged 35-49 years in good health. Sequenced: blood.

The chain's CDR3 is CASSVGGNGYTF. The CDR3 nucleotides read TGTGCCAGCAGCGTAGGGGGGAATGGCTACACCTTC. The V call is TRBV9, the J call TRBJ1-2; D might be TRBD1 (5 bases). This CDR3 spans 12 amino acids. V was cut by 0 bases and J by 6 bases, with 6 bases left in between. Germline CDR1 SGDLS, CDR2 YYNGEE.